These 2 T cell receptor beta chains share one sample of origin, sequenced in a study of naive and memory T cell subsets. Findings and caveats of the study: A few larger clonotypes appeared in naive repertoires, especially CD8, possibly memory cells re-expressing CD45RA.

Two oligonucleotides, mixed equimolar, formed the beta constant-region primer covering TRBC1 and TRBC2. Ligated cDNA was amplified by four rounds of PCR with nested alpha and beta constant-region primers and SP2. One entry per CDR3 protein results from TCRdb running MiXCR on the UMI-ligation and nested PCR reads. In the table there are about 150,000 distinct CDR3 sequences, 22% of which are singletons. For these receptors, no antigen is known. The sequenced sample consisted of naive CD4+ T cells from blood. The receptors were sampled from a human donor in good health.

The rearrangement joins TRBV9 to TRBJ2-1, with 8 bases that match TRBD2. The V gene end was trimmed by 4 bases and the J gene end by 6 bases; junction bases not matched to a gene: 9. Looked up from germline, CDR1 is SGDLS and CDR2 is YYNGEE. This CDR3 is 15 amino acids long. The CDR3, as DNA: TGTGCCAGCAGCCATAGCGGGGAGCCGCGCAATGAGCAGTTCTTC. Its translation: CASSHSGEPRNEQFF.

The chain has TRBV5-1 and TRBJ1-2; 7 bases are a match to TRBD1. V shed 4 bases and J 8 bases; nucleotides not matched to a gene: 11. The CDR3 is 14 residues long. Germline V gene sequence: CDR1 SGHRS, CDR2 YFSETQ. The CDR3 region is CASSPLTGMGGYTF. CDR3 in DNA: TGCGCCAGCAGCCCACTGACAGGGATGGGCGGCTACACCTTC.